Following are 4 T cell receptor beta chains from one sample sequenced in a study of cytomegalovirus exposure and HLA in healthy donors. Primers included in the PCR were 60 Vbeta and 13 Jbeta primers. Produced via immunoSEQ multiplex PCR; TCRdb's table is partial and in-frame only. The repertoire has 100,000 to 150,000 clones, about 70% of them found once; the top ten carry about 3%. Sequences were obtained from PBMCs. The receptors stem from a woman aged 60 to 75 in good health and CMV-seropositive.

This rearrangement joins TRBV5-8 to TRBJ2-5, with D possibly being TRBD2 (6 bases). The CDR3 has 17 residues. V lost 0 bases to trimming and J lost 6 bases, with 21 bases between them. Germline CDR1 is SGHTS and CDR2 is YDEGEE. This CDR3 is CASSLGWEDLAGKTQYF. As DNA, the CDR3 is TGTGCCAGCAGCTTGGGGTGGGAGGACCTAGCCGGGAAGACCCAGTACTTC.

The chain uses TRBV19 and TRBJ1-6, with 7 bases that match TRBD1. Germline CDR1 is LNHDA and CDR2 is SQIVND (reference sequence). This CDR3 spans 15 amino acids. V was pared by 4 bases and J by 6 bases, with 6 bases of the junction left unmatched. The CDR3 DNA reads as TGTGCCAGTAGTACAACAGGGGAGTCTAATTCACCCCTCCACTTT. As protein: CASSTTGESNSPLHF.

The V and J genes are TRBV2 and TRBJ2-2; the match to TRBD1 covers 8 bases. Germline CDR1 is SNHLY and CDR2 is FYNNEI. V dropped 6 bases and J dropped 2; count of bases not matched to a gene: 5. The CDR3 totals 15 residues. The CDR3 loop is CASSGQGLNTGELFF. As DNA, the CDR3 is TGTGCCAGCAGCGGACAGGGACTTAACACCGGGGAGCTGTTTTTT. Complete variable domain (other parts from reference TRBV2 and TRBJ2-2): EPEVTQTPSHQVTQMGQEVILRCVPISNHLYFYWYRQILGQKVEFLVSFYNNEISEKSEIFDDQFSVERPDGSNFTLKIRSTKLEDSAMYFCASSGQGLNTGELFFGEGSRLTVL.

This clone was observed a handful of times. This sequence joins TRBV4-1 and TRBJ2-5; 7 positions agree with TRBD2. Germline V gene lookup returns CDR1 MGHRA and CDR2 YSYEKL. The CDR3 has 17 residues. Trimming cost V 0 bases and J 1 base; bases outside gene matches: 8. This CDR3 is CASSQEVGPSGQETQYF. Here the CDR3 DNA reads TGCGCCAGCAGCCAAGAGGTGGGGCCTAGCGGCCAAGAGACCCAGTACTTC.